This TCR beta chain was sequenced during a study of blood T cell repertoires in COVID-19. At the level of the study: Sample material is recorded as cDNA or gDNA derived from T cells, B-cell-depleted T cells, or PBMCs.

The CDR3 is 14 amino acids. Germline V gene lookup returns CDR1 SEHNR and CDR2 FQNEAQ (reference sequence). V dropped 1 base and J dropped 8 bases, with 11 bases sitting between them. As handled by the study authors: Reference gene primer amplification gave estimated nucleated cell counts. Produced via immunoSEQ multiplex PCR; TCRdb's table is partial and in-frame only. For V, J and clone size, that table is used; D and trimming come from the DNA. The profile shows some 110,000 clones, 81% of them singletons. The clonotype originates from a man older than 75 with acute or convalescent COVID-19. Input material: peripheral blood. The chain links TRBV7-9 to TRBJ1-4; unclear D gene. The CDR3 nucleotides are TGTGCCAGCAGCTTAGGGGCCGGCCGCGAAAAACTGTTTTTT. Its translation: CASSLGAGREKLFF. The complete variable domain, with remaining parts taken from reference TRBV7-9 and TRBJ1-4, reads DTGVSQNPRHKITKRGQNVTFRCDPISEHNRLYWYRQTLGQGPEFLTYFQNEAQLEKSRLLSDRFSAERPKGSFSTLEIQRTEQGDSAMYLCASSLGAGREKLFFGSGTQLSVL.